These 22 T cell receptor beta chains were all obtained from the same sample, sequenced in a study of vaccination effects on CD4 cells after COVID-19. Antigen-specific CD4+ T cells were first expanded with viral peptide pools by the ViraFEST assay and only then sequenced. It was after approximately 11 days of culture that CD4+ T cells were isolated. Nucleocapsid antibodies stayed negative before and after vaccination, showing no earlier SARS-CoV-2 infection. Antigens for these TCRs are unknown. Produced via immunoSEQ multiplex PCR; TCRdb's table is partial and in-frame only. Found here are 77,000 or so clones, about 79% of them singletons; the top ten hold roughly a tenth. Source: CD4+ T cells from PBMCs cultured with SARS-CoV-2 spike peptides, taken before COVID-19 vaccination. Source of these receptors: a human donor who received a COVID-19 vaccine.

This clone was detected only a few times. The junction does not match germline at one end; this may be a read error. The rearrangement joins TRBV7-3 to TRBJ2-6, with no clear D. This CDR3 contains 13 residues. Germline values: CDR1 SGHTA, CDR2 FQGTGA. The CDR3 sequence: CASSLSRPNDLTF. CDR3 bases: TGTGCCAGCAGCTTAAGCAGGCCTAACGACCTGACTTTC.

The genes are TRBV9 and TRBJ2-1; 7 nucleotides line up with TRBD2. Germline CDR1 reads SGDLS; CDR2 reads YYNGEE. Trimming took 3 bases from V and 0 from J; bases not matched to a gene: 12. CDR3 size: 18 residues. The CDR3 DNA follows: TGTGCCAGCAGCGATCTCTGGGGAGGGCAACTCTCCTACAATGAGCAGTTCTTC. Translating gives CASSDLWGGQLSYNEQFF.

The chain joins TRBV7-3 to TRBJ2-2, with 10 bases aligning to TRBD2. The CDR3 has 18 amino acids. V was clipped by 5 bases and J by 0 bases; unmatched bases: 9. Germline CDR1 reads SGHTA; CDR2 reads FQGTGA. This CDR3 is CASSPRLAGYTNTGELFF. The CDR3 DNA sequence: TGTGCCAGCAGCCCCCGACTAGCGGGCTACACGAACACCGGGGAGCTGTTTTTT. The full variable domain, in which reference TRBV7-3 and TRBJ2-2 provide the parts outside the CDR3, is GAGVSQTPSNKVTEKGKYVELRCDPISGHTALYWYRQSLGQGPEFLIYFQGTGAADDSGLPNDRFFAVRPEGSVSTLKIQRTERGDSAVYLCASSPRLAGYTNTGELFFGEGSRLTVL.

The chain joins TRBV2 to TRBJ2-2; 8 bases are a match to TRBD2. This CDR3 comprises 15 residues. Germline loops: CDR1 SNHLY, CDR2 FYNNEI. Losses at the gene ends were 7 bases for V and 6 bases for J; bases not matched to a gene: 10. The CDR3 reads CASKGDGRVAGELFF. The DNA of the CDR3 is TGTGCCAGCAAGGGGGACGGGAGGGTGGCCGGGGAGCTGTTTTTT.

CDR3 region: CASSATSGRELFF. For the CDR3, the DNA is TGTGCCAGCAGTGCCACGAGCGGGCGGGAGCTGTTTTTT. The chain carries TRBV9 and TRBJ2-2; D perhaps matches TRBD2 (6 bases). This CDR3 has 13 residues. V shed 5 bases and J shed 9 bases, with 14 bases lying between them. CDR1 and CDR2 (germline): SGDLS, YYNGEE.

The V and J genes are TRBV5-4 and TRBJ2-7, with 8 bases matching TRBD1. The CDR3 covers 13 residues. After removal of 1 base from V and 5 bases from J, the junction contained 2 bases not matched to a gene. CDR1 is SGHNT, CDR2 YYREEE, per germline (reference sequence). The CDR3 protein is CASSLPGGDEQYV. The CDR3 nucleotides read TGTGCCAGCAGCTTGCCAGGGGGCGACGAGCAGTACGTC.

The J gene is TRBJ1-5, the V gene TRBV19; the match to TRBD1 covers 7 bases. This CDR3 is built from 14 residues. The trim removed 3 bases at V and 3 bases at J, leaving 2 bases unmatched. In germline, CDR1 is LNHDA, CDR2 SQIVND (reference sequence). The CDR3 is CASSIDRDNQPQHF. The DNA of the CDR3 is TGTGCCAGTAGTATCGACAGGGACAATCAGCCCCAGCATTTT.

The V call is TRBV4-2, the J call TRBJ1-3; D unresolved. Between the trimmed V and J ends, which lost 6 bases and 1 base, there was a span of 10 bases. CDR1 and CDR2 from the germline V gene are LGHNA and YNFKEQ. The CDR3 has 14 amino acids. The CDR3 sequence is CASRGSASGNTIYF. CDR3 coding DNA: TGTGCCAGCAGAGGGTCTGCTTCTGGAAACACCATATATTTT.

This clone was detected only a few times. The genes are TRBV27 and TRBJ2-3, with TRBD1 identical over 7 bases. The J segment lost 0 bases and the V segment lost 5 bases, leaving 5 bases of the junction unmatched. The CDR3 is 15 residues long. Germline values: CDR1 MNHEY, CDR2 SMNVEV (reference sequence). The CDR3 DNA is TGTGCCAGCAGTCCACGGACAGGAAGCACAGATACGCAGTATTTT. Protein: CASSPRTGSTDTQYF.

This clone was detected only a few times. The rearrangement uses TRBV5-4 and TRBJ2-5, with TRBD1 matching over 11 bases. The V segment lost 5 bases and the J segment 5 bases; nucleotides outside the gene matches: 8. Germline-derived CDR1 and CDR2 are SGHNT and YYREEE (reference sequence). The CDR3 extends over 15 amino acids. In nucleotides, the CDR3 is TGTGCCAGCAGTTTTGGGACAGGGGGAGATGAGACCCAGTACTTC. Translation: CASSFGTGGDETQYF.

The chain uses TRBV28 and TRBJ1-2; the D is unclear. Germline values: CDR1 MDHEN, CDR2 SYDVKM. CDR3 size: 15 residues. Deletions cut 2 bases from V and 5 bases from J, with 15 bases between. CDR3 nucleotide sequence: TGTGCCAGCAGTTTAGTCACCCGTGATTTTTATGGCTACACCTTC. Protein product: CASSLVTRDFYGYTF.

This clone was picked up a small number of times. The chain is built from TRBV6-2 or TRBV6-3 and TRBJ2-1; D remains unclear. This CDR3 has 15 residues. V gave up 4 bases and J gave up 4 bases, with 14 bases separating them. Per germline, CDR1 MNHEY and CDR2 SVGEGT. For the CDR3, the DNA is TGTGCCAGCAGTTTCCAGATGAATTCATACAATGAGCAGTTCTTC. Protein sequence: CASSFQMNSYNEQFF.

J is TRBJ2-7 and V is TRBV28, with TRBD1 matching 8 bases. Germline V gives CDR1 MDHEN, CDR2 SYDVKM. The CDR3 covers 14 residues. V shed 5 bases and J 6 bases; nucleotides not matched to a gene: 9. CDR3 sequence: CASSLGQGRGEQYV. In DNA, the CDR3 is TGTGCCAGCAGTCTCGGACAGGGAAGAGGCGAGCAGTACGTC.

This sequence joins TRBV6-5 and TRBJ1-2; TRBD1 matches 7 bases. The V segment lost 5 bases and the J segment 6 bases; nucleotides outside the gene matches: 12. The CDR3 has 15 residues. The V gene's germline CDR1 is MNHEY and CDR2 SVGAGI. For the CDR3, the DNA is TGTGCCAGCAGTAAGACTTCCGGGACAGTCCATGGCTACACCTTC. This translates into CASSKTSGTVHGYTF.

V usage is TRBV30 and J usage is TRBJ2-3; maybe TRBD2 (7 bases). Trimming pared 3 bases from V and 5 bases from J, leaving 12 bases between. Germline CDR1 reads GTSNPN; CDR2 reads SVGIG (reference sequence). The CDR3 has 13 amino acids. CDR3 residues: CAWSGGPQDTQYF. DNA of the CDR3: TGTGCCTGGAGCGGGGGGCCCCAAGATACGCAGTATTTT.

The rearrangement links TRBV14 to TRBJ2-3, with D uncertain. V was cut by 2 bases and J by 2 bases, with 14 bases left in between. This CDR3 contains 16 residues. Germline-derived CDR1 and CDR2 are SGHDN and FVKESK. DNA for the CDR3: TGTGCCAGCAGCCAATCGGGCCGGCTACTCACAGATACGCAGTATTTT. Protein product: CASSQSGRLLTDTQYF.

The CDR3 sequence: CAISESSPEYGYTF. CDR3 DNA sequence: TGTGCCATCAGTGAGTCCTCGCCGGAGTATGGCTACACCTTC. The J gene is TRBJ1-2, the V gene TRBV10-3; D remains ambiguous. Per the germline V gene, CDR1 is ENHRY and CDR2 is SYGVKD. The CDR3 runs 14 residues. V was pared by 0 bases and J by 5 bases, with 10 bases between.

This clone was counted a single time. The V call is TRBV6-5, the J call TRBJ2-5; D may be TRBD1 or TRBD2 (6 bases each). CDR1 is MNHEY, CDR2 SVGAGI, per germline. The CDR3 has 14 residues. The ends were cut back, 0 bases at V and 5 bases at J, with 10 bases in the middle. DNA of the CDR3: TGTGCCAGCAGTTACTCTGGGGGGCTGGAGACCCAGTACTTC. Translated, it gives CASSYSGGLETQYF.

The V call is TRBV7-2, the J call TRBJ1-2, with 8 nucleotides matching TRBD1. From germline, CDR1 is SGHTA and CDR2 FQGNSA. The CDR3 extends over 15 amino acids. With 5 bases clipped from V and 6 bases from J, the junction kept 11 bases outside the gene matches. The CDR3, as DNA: TGTGCCAGCAGCACTTACAGACAGGGGTACGATGGCTACACCTTC. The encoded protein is CASSTYRQGYDGYTF.

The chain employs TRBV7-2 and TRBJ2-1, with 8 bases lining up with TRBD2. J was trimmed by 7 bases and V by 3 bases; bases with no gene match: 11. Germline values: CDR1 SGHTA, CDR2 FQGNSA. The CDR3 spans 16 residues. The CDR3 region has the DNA TGTGCCAGCAGCTTGGGGCCGGGGGGGCCAAAAAATGAGCAGTTCTTC. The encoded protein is CASSLGPGGPKNEQFF.

The CDR3 sequence is CASSSTGGSWEGYTF. CDR3 bases: TGCGCCAGCAGCTCGACAGGGGGATCATGGGAAGGCTACACCTTC. The rearrangement joins TRBV5-1 to TRBJ1-2, with TRBD1 matching 9 bases. The junction had 11 bases not matched to a gene; V was cut back by 3 bases and J by 8 bases. This CDR3 contains 15 residues. Germline loops: CDR1 SGHRS, CDR2 YFSETQ.

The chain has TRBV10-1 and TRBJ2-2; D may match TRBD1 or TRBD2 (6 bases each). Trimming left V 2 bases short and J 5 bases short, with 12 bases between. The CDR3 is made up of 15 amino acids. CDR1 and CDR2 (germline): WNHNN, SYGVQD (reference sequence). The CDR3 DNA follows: TGCGCCAGCAGTGAGCCGGGGGCAGGGACCGGGGAGCTGTTTTTT. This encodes CASSEPGAGTGELFF.